The sequence of this T cell receptor (beta chain) was determined in a study of shared clonotypes between healthy human individuals. Overall study findings and caveats: Unshared clonotypes carried lower generation probabilities than those common to all four donors. In general, naive subsets displayed greater estimated richness than memory subsets did. Among donors, clonotype sharing was expected to be affected by sequencing depth.

V was pared by 6 bases and J by 3 bases, with 12 bases between. This CDR3 spans 14 amino acids. CDR1 SEHNR and CDR2 FQNEAQ come from the germline V gene (reference sequence). The table came from immunoSEQ multiplex PCR; TCRdb's copy has only in-frame clones and leaves some out. The sample carries roughly 1,600,000 clones, approximately 98.5% recorded once. In the case of this clone: Its matching antigen is unknown.

Healthy HIV-negative adults with no recent acute infections or vaccinations were recruited as donors. The genes are TRBV7-9 and TRBJ2-1, with D tentatively TRBD1 (5 bases). The TCR originated in a man aged 30-40 years in good health. The sequencing sample was made of naive CD4+ T cells sorted from blood. Described subset: CD45RA+ positively selected. The CDR3 region has the DNA TGTGCCAGCAGTGTGGACATTTTCTACAATGAGCAGTTCTTC. Translated, it gives CASSVDIFYNEQFF.